The sequence of this T cell receptor beta chain was determined in a study of Graves' ophthalmopathy and Graves' hyperthyroidism. Findings and caveats of the study: Sensitivity reached 87.88% and specificity 81.08% for a 13-signature model separating ophthalmopathy from stable hyperthyroidism.

The CDR3 is made up of 16 amino acids. Trimming pared 1 base from V and 1 base from J, leaving 13 bases between. RNA served as the template for amplifying TCR beta CDR3 regions. First-round RT-PCR relied on HTBI primers, and a second-round multiplex PCR came next. TCRdb independently ran MiXCR on the multiplex PCR reads; one entry per CDR3 protein. The table lists some 240,000 distinct CDR3 sequences, less than 55% of them singletons, with around half in the top ten. As concerns this clonotype: Its antigen is currently unknown.

Under 3 months in duration, the ophthalmopathy in affected donors had moderate-to-severe activity, CAS ≥3 and NOSPECS ≥4. Clinicians made diagnoses from clinical symptoms, serum thyroxine, TRAb, thyroid ultrasound and orbital computed tomography. Source material: peripheral blood. The chain employs TRBV12-3 or TRBV12-4 and TRBJ1-2, with a tentative D call TRBD1 (6 bases). This clonotype was sampled from an adult man with Graves' ophthalmopathy. The CDR3 sequence: CASSLGMVRGNYGYTF. CDR3 coding DNA: TGTGCCAGCAGTTTAGGGATGGTCAGGGGTAACTATGGCTACACCTTC.